The clone carrying this T cell receptor (beta chain) rates as medium-sized. The germline V gene has CDR1 LGHNA and CDR2 YSLEER. Losses at the gene ends were 6 bases for V and 5 bases for J; bases not matched to a gene: 15. The CDR3 covers 16 residues. This entry is derived from a study of human T cells and chemical hapten exposure. In the study overall: There were per-sample TCR yield variations, arising mainly from small pooled library volume differences.

TCRdb reprocessed the RACE reads via MiXCR and lists one record per CDR3 protein. Among over 70,000 distinct CDR3 sequences listed, 8.5% were seen once. As for time point: patch test 2, 6 weeks after DPC sensitization. The treatment is: therapeutic diphenylcyclopropenone sensitization with weekly scalp DPC. The rearrangement uses TRBV4-3 and TRBJ2-7, with 8 bases lining up with TRBD2. This sequence originates from a woman aged 45-65 years with alopecia areata. Some clones in this sample may be carry-over from other donors' samples. The source material was whole blood, sampled in connection with sensitization to the hapten diphenylcyclopropenone (DPC). CDR3 amino acids: CASSPGREGHVDEQYF. CDR3 DNA: TGCGCCAGCAGTCCCGGGAGGGAGGGCCACGTCGACGAGCAGTACTTC.